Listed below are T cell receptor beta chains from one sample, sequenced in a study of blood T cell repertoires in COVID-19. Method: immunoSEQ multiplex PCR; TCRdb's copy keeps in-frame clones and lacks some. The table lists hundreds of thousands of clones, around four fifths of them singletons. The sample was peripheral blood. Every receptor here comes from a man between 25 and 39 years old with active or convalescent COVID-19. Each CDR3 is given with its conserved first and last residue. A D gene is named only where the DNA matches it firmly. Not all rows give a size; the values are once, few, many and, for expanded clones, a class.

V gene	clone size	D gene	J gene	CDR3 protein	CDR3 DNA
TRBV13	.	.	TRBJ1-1	CASSFWTGSTEAFF	TGTGCCAGCAGCTTTTGGACTGGGAGCACTGAAGCTTTCTTT
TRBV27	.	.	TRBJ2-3	CASSLSTASGSVQADTQYF	TGTGCCAGCAGTTTATCGACGGCGAGTGGCTCGGTGCAGGCAGATACGCAGTATTTT
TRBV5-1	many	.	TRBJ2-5	CASSLATSGETQYF	TGCGCCAGCAGCTTGGCTACTAGTGGGGAGACCCAGTACTTC
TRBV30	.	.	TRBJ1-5	CAWGDRSNQPQHF	TGTGCCTGGGGCGACAGAAGCAATCAGCCCCAGCATTTT
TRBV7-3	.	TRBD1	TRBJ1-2	CASSPGQGLLGYTF	TGTGCCAGCAGCCCAGGACAGGGTCTCTTGGGCTACACCTTC
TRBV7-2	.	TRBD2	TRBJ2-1	CASSPQPSGKYNEQFF	TGTGCCAGCAGCCCGCAGCCTAGCGGAAAATACAATGAGCAGTTCTTC
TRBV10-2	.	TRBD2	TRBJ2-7	CASSETSGGYEQYF	TGCGCCAGCAGTGAGACTAGCGGGGGATACGAGCAGTACTTC
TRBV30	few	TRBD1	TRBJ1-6	CAWSPGQGNSALHF	TGTGCCTGGAGTCCGGGACAGGGGAATTCAGCCCTCCACTTT
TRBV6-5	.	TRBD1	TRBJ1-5	CASSSAGGYQPQHF	TGTGCCAGCAGTTCTGCAGGGGGGTATCAGCCCCAGCATTTT
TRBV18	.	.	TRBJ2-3	CASSPGTSTDTQYF	TGTGCCAGCTCACCAGGGACTAGCACAGATACGCAGTATTTT
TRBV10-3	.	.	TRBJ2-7	CAIGTLSYEQYF	TGTGCCATCGGGACACTCTCCTACGAGCAGTACTTC
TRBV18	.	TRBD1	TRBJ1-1	CASSPRLTGATEAFF	TGTGCCAGCTCACCACGGTTGACAGGGGCCACTGAAGCTTTCTTT
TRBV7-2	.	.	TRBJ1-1	CASSSRGGVDFF	TGTGCCAGCAGCTCCCGGGGAGGGGTGGATTTCTTT
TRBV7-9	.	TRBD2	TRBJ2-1	CASSFPSGNEQFF	TGTGCCAGCAGCTTCCCTAGCGGTAATGAGCAGTTCTTC
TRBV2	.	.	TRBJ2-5	CASSTGKTQYF	TGTGCCAGCAGCACCGGGAAGACCCAGTACTTC
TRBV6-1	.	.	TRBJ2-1	CASSEAGQLKFF	TGTGCCAGCAGTGAAGCGGGACAATTGAAGTTCTTC
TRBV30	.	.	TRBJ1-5	CAWSVVGRARQPQHF	TGTGCCTGGAGTGTAGTAGGCAGGGCCCGACAGCCCCAGCATTTT
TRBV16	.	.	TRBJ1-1	CASSQSFGDEAFF	TGTGCCAGCAGCCAATCCTTCGGGGATGAAGCTTTCTTT
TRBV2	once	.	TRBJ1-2	CASSRQGGGYTF	TGTGCCAGCAGCAGGCAGGGTGGGGGCTACACCTTC
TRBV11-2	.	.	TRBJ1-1	CASSLDGKNTEAFF	TGTGCCAGCAGCTTAGACGGGAAGAACACTGAAGCTTTCTTT
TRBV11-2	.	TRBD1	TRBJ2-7	CASSPDRFQQYF	TGTGCCAGCAGCCCGGACAGGTTCCAGCAGTACTTC
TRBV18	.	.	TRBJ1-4	CASTNRDRDEKLFF	TGTGCCAGCACCAACAGGGATAGGGATGAAAAACTGTTTTTT
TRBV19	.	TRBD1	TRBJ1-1	CASNPGQGVGAFF	TGTGCCAGTAACCCGGGACAGGGGGTGGGTGCTTTCTTT
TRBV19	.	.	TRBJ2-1	CASSIDRDNEQFF	TGTGCCAGTAGTATAGACAGGGACAATGAGCAGTTCTTC
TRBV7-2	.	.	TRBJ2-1	CASSFQDKITRVLFF	TGTGCCAGCAGCTTTCAGGACAAAATCACCAGGGTCTTGTTCTTC
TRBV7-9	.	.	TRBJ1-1	CASSLGASAEAFF	TGTGCCAGCAGCTTAGGGGCTTCGGCTGAAGCTTTCTTT
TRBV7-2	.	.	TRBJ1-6	CASSPGGRGDSPLHF	TGTGCCAGCAGCCCTGGGGGCAGGGGTGATTCACCCCTCCACTTT
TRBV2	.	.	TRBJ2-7	CASIRGAGEQYF	TGTGCCAGCATAAGGGGCGCCGGGGAGCAGTACTTC
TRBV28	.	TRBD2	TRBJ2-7	CASSFWGSGSPYEQYF	TGTGCCAGCAGTTTTTGGGGTAGCGGGAGCCCCTACGAGCAGTACTTC
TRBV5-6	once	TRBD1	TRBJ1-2	CASSWGTGGFGYTF	TGTGCCAGCAGCTGGGGGACAGGGGGCTTTGGCTACACCTTC
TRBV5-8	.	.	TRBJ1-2	CASSFDRPYGYTF	TGTGCCAGCAGTTTCGACAGGCCCTATGGCTACACCTTC
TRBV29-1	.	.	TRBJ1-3	CSAEGGSGNTIYF	TGCAGCGCCGAAGGGGGCTCTGGAAACACCATATATTTT
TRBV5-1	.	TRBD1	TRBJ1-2	CASSAQGNGYTF	TGCGCCAGCAGCGCACAGGGGAATGGCTACACCTTC
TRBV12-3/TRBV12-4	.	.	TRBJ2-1	CASSITRNEQFF	TGTGCCAGCAGTATAACGCGCAATGAGCAGTTCTTC
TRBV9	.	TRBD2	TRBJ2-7	CASSVGSGRAPHEQYF	TGTGCCAGCAGCGTAGGAAGCGGGAGGGCCCCCCACGAGCAGTACTTC
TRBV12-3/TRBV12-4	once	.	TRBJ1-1	CASSGGRTEAFF	TGTGCCAGCAGCGGGGGTAGGACTGAAGCTTTCTTT
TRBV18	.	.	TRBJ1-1	CASSPPTGQRTEAFF	TGTGCCAGCTCACCACCGACCGGACAGAGGACTGAAGCTTTCTTT
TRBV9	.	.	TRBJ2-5	CASSVRSLQETQYF	TGTGCCAGCAGCGTACGGTCTCTCCAAGAGACCCAGTACTTC
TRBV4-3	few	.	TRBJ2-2	CASSQDLYLNTGELFF	TGCGCCAGCAGCCAAGATCTCTACCTGAACACCGGGGAGCTGTTTTTT
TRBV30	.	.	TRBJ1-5	CAWSVQAGQPQHF	TGTGCCTGGAGTGTACAAGCGGGACAGCCCCAGCATTTT
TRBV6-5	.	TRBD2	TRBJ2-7	CASSSYPGLSSVEQYF	TGTGCCAGCAGTTCCTATCCGGGACTATCGAGTGTAGAGCAGTACTTC